The subject of this entry is one T cell receptor (beta chain). Assay: immunoSEQ multiplex PCR; the TCRdb copy retains only in-frame clones and omits some. The sample records approximately 150,000 clones, around nine tenths being singletons. This sample was taken from a study of blood T cell repertoires in COVID-19. Study-wide context: Sites in the United States, Italy and Spain provided acute and convalescent COVID-19 samples.

Specimen: peripheral blood. The sequence was collected from a man aged 45-65 years who had recovered from COVID-19.

Here the CDR3 DNA reads TGTGCCAGCAGTGAAAGGGGGTACGAGCAGTACTTC. The encoded protein is CASSERGYEQYF. This chain uses TRBV25-1 with TRBJ2-7; D may be TRBD1 (6 bases). This CDR3 region has 12 residues. Germline values: CDR1 MGHDK, CDR2 SYGVNS. With 2 bases removed from V and 4 bases from J, the gap between germline ends came to 6 bases.